These 18 T cell receptor beta chains originate from one sample sequenced in a study of tumor-infiltrating lymphocytes in primary liver carcinoma. Blood RNA was derived from unsorted whole blood, and germline DNA was extracted too. Total RNA (about 500 ng) served as template for TCR beta cDNA synthesis primed by a constant-region primer. What produced the TCR beta libraries was three nested multiplex PCR rounds using slightly modified ARM-PCR. Amplification in the first two PCR rounds was performed using TRBV1-TRBV30 forward primers and a C-beta reverse primer for approximately 10 cycles each. TCRdb re-called the multiplex PCR reads with MiXCR, one entry per CDR3 protein. Among about 180,000 distinct CDR3 sequences, around 60% were seen once, and the ten largest hold approximately 68%. The source material was peripheral blood. These receptors all come from a man aged 35-49 years with primary liver carcinoma and hepatitis B virus infection.

The table lists this clonotype with a count of one. This is likely a read error, given that the CDR3 carries no conserved phenylalanine or tryptophan at its end. The rearrangement links TRBV29-1 to TRBJ2-1, with TRBD1 identical over 7 bases. The germline gives CDR1 SQVTM, CDR2 ANQGSEA. The trim removed 6 bases at V and 0 bases at J, leaving 5 bases unmatched. CDR3 length: 14 residues. The CDR3 DNA reads TGCAGCGTCGGAGGACAGGTCTCCTACAATGAGCAGTTCTTG. It specifies CSVGGQVSYNEQFL.

A note on this clonotype: This could be a read error, since a much larger clone is one nucleotide away. The chain has TRBV11-2 and TRBJ2-3; tentatively, D is TRBD1 (6 bases). The CDR3 is 15 amino acids. V lost 0 bases to trimming and J lost 5 bases, with 12 bases between them. Germline values: CDR1 SGHAT, CDR2 FQNNGV. CDR3 coding DNA: TGTGCCAGCAGCTTAGACCAGGGGTTCATAGATACGCAGTATTTT. This encodes CASSLDQGFIDTQYF.

A note on this clonotype: The junction and the germline gene differ at one end; a read error may be behind it. The chain has TRBV12-3 or TRBV12-4 and TRBJ1-3, with a possible D match to TRBD1 (5 bases). The CDR3 totals 14 residues. The CDR3 region is CASSLQGSGDTIYF. CDR3 nucleotides: TGTGCCAGCAGTTTACAGGGATCTGGAGACACCATATATTTT.

Remarks on this clonotype: The junction departs from the called germline gene at one end, perhaps through a read error. The chain has TRBV11-2 and TRBJ2-7, with 12 bases fitting TRBD1. There are 18 residues in the CDR3. Germline V gives CDR1 SGHAT, CDR2 FQNNGV. CDR3 sequence reads: CAISLAYPGTGGDYGQYF. CDR3 bases: TGTGCCATCAGCTTAGCCTATCCCGGGACAGGGGGCGATTACGGGCAGTACTTC.

In this sample, this clonotype turned up once. J is TRBJ1-1 and V is TRBV7-9, with 9 bases matching TRBD1. This CDR3 comprises 15 residues. Per the germline V gene, CDR1 is SEHNR and CDR2 is FQNEAQ (reference sequence). Germline trimming cut 7 bases from V and 3 bases from J; bases unmatched to any gene: 9. CDR3 region: CASNPTGGGYTEAFF. The CDR3 nucleotides read TGTGCCAGCAACCCTACAGGGGGCGGGTACACTGAAGCTTTCTTT.

V is TRBV29-1 and J is TRBJ2-7; TRBD1 might be the D (6 bases). The CDR3 covers 14 residues. CDR1 SQVTM and CDR2 ANQGSEA come from the germline V gene. The DNA for the CDR3 is TGCAGGGTGTGCCTAGGGGGTAAAGCCTACGAGCAGTACTTC. Its translation is CRVCLGGKAYEQYF.

The chain's CDR3 is CASSQTGGWANEQFF. CDR3 bases: TGTGCCAGCAGCCAAACAGGGGGCTGGGCCAATGAGCAGTTCTTC. The chain has TRBV6-1 and TRBJ2-1, with 9 bases fitting TRBD1. CDR1 is MNHNS, CDR2 SASEGT, per germline. V lost 6 bases to trimming and J lost 6 bases; unmatched junction nucleotides: 9. CDR3 size: 15 residues.

The chain employs TRBV14 and TRBJ2-7, with 8 bases that match TRBD2. Germline V lookup: CDR1 SGHDN, CDR2 FVKESK. V lost 1 base to trimming and J lost 0 bases; unmatched junction nucleotides: 5. The CDR3 consists of 16 residues. CDR3 amino acids: CASSQGGRGGSYEQYF. The CDR3 DNA follows: TGTGCCAGCAGCCAAGGGGGACGGGGGGGCTCCTACGAGCAGTACTTC.

This clonotype was seen more than once but under ten times. This chain joins TRBV11-2 and TRBJ2-5; a possible D gene is TRBD2 (5 bases). The CDR3 loop spans 14 amino acids. Trimming took off 2 bases at V and 5 bases at J, with 12 bases between the two ends. Per the germline V gene, CDR1 is SGHAT and CDR2 is FQNNGV. The CDR3 DNA is TGTGCCAGCAGCTTAAGTGGGAGCTCGGAGACCCAGTACTTC. Its translation: CASSLSGSSETQYF.

As to this clonotype: A clone one base away is much larger, so this may be a read error. Given the absence of the conserved phenylalanine or tryptophan at the CDR3 end, a read error is likely. The chain couples TRBV11-2 to TRBJ2-5; 14 bases match TRBD2. The CDR3 is 21 residues long. With 3 bases clipped from V and 4 bases from J, the junction kept 19 bases outside the gene matches. Germline V gives CDR1 SGHAT, CDR2 FQNNGV. The CDR3 sequence is CASSFVPGLAGDGAAAETQYY. The CDR3 region has the DNA TGTGCCAGCAGCTTCGTACCGGGACTAGCGGGAGATGGGGCCGCGGCAGAGACCCAGTACTAC.

This clonotype was counted at least ten times. This chain uses TRBV29-1 with TRBJ2-2; no clear D gene. Germline V gene data show CDR1 as SQVTM and CDR2 as ANQGSEA. This CDR3 contains 14 residues. V lost 6 bases to trimming and J lost 8 bases, with 19 bases between them. The CDR3 coding sequence is TGCAGCGTATCCTGGAGATTCCCCGGGGGGGAGCTGTTTTTT. Its translation: CSVSWRFPGGELFF.

This clonotype occurred once. The rearrangement uses TRBV10-3 and TRBJ2-7; TRBD1 is a possible D gene (5 bases). V shed 2 bases and J shed 5 bases, with 13 bases lying between them. This CDR3 has 14 amino acids. CDR1 is ENHRY, CDR2 SYGVKD, per germline. The CDR3 sequence: CAISERWGADEQYF. The CDR3 DNA reads TGTGCCATCAGTGAGCGTTGGGGCGCGGACGAGCAGTACTTC.

This clonotype has just a few counts. An end of the junction does not agree with germline; a read error may underlie this. The chain is built from TRBV6-1 and TRBJ2-2; a possible D gene is TRBD1 (8 bases). The CDR3 contains 15 residues. The germline CDR1 and CDR2 sequences are MNHNS and SASEGT. The CDR3: CASSVQQGGGGELFF. The DNA of the CDR3 is TGTGCCAGCAGTGTCCAACAGGGGGGGGGCGGGGAACTGTTTTTT.

On this clonotype itself: Being one base from a much bigger clone, this may be a read error. In DNA form, the CDR3 reads TGCGCCAGCATCTTGGAAGGGACAGTTAATCAGCCCCAGCATTTT. Amino acids: CASILEGTVNQPQHF. The chain carries TRBV5-1 and TRBJ1-5; 7 bases are shared with TRBD1. This CDR3 has 15 residues. From germline, CDR1 is SGHRS and CDR2 YFSETQ.

The CDR3 nucleotides read TGTGCCAGCAGCCGACAGGACGGTGAAGCTTTCTTT. Residues: CASSRQDGEAFF. J is TRBJ1-1 and V is TRBV28, with a tentative D call TRBD1 (6 bases). The CDR3 is 12 amino acids. Germline loops: CDR1 MDHEN, CDR2 SYDVKM. Trimming stripped 6 bases from V and 7 bases from J, with 12 bases between.

The CDR3 coding sequence is TGTGCCAGCAGCTCGGGACAGGTGAACACAGATACGCAGTATTTT. The encoded protein is CASSSGQVNTDTQYF. The gene calls are TRBV11-2 and TRBJ2-3, with 8 bases identical to TRBD1. The junction had 5 bases not matched to a gene; V was cut back by 4 bases and J by 2 bases. The CDR3 has 15 amino acids. CDR1 SGHAT and CDR2 FQNNGV come from the germline V gene.

As for this clonotype: At one boundary the junction diverges from the germline segment, which might be a read error. The chain carries TRBV11-2 and TRBJ2-1; no reliable D call. The CDR3 length is 14 residues. The germline CDR1 and CDR2 sequences are SGHAT and FQNNGV. The CDR3: CVSSLGRWAVEQFF. In DNA form, the CDR3 reads TGTGTCAGCAGCTTAGGTAGGTGGGCGGTTGAGCAGTTCTTC.

CDR3 loop: CAISGTGGGQPQHF. CDR3 nucleotide sequence: TGTGCCATCAGCGGGACAGGGGGAGGACAGCCCCAGCATTTT. The chain uses TRBV10-3 and TRBJ1-5; 11 positions agree with TRBD1. Losses at the gene ends were 6 bases for V and 7 bases for J; bases not matched to a gene: 5. The germline CDR1 and CDR2 sequences are ENHRY and SYGVKD. The CDR3 is 14 residues long.